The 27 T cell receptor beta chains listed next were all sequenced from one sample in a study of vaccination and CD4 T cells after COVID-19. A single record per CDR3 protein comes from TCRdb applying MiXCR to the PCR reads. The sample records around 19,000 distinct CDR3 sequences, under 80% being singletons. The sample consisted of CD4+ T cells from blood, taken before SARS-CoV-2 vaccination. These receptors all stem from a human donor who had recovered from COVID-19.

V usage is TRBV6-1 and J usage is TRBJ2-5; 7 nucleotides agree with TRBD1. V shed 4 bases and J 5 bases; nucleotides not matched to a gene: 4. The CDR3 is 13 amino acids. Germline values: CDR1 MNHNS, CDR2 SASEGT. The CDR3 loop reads CASSATGRETQYF. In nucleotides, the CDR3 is TGTGCCAGCAGTGCGACAGGGCGGGAGACCCAGTACTTC.

Here the CDR3 reads CASSSDSRNLYGYTF. The DNA for the CDR3 is TGTGCCAGCAGTTCCGACTCAAGAAACCTCTATGGCTACACCTTC. The chain employs TRBV27 and TRBJ1-2; no definite D call. Between the trimmed V and J ends, which lost 4 bases and 4 bases, there was a span of 16 bases. Germline V gives CDR1 MNHEY, CDR2 SMNVEV (reference sequence). This CDR3 comprises 15 residues.

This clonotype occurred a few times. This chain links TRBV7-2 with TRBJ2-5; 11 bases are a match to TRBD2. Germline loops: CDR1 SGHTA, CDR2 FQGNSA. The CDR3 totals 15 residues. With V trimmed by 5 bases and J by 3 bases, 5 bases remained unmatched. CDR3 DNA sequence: TGTGCCAGCAGCCACGAGACTAGCGGGAAAGAGACCCAGTACTTC. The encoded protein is CASSHETSGKETQYF. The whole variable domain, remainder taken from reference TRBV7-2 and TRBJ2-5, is GAGVSQSPSNKVTEKGKDVELRCDPISGHTALYWYRQSLGQGLEFLIYFQGNSAPDKSGLPSDRFSAERTGGSVSTLTIQRTQQEDSAVYLCASSHETSGKETQYFGPGTRLLVL.

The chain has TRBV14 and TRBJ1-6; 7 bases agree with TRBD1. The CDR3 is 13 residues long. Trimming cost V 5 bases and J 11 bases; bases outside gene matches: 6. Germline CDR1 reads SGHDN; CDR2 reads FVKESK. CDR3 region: CASSIAGGTPLHF. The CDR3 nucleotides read TGTGCCAGCAGCATTGCAGGGGGAACACCCCTCCACTTT.

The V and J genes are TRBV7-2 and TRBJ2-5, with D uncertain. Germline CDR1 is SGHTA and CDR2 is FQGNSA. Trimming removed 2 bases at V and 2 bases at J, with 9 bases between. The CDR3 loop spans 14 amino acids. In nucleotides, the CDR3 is TGTGCCAGCAGCTTATTGCACAGACAAGAGACCCAGTACTTC. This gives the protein CASSLLHRQETQYF.

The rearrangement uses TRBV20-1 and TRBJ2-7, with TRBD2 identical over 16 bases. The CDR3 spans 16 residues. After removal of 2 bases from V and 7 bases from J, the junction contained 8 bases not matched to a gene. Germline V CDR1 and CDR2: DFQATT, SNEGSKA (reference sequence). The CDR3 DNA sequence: TGCAGTGCTAGATCGGGACTAGCGGGAGGGCGGCGGGAGCAGTACTTC. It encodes CSARSGLAGGRREQYF.

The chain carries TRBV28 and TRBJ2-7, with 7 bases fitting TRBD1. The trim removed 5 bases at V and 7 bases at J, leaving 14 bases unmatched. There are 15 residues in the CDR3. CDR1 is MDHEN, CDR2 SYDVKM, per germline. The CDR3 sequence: CASSPLTGTVWEQYF. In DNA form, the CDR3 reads TGTGCCAGCAGTCCCCTAACCGGGACAGTTTGGGAGCAGTACTTC.

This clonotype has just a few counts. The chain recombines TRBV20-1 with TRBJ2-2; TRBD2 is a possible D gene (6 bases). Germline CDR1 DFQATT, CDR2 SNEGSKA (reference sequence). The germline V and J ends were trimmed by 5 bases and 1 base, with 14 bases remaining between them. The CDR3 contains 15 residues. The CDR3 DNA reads TGCAGTGCTGGGGGAGGTGGGGGGAACACCGGGGAGCTGTTTTTT. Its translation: CSAGGGGGNTGELFF.

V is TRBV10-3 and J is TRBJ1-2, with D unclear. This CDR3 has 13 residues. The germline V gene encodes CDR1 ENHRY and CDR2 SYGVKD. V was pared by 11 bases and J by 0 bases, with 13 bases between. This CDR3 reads CASSGEANYGYTF. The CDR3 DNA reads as TGTGCCTCCAGCGGGGAAGCTAACTATGGCTACACCTTC.

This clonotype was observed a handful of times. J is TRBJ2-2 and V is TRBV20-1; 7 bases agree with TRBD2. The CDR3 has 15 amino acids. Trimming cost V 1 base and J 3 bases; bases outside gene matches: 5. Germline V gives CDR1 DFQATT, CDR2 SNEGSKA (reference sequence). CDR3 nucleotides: TGCAGTGCTAGAGCGGGACTACCCTACACCGGGGAGCTGTTTTTT. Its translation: CSARAGLPYTGELFF.

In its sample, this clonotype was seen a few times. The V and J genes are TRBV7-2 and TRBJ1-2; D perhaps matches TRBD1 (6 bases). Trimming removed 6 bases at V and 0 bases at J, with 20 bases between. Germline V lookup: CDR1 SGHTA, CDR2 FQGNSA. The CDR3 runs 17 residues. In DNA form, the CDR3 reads TGTGCCAGCAGACTTCAAACCGGGACACCTACTAACTATGGCTACACCTTC. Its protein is CASRLQTGTPTNYGYTF.

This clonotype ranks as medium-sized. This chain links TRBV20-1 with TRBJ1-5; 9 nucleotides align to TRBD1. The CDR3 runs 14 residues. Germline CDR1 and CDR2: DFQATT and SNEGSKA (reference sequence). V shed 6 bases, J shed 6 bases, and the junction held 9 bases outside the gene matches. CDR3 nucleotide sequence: TGCAGTGCAAACTCCGGGACAGGGATTCAGCCCCAGCATTTT. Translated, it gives CSANSGTGIQPQHF.

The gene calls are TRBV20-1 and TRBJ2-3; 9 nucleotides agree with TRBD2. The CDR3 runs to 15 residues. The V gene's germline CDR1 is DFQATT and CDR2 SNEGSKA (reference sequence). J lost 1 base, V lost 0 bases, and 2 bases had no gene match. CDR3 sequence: CSARDPSGGTDTQYF. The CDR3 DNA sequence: TGCAGTGCTAGAGATCCTAGCGGGGGCACAGATACGCAGTATTTT.

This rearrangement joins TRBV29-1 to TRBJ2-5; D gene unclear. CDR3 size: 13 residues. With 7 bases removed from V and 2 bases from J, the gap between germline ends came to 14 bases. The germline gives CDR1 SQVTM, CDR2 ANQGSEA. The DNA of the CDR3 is TGCAGCGCCCTCCTCCGGAATCAAGAGACCCAGTACTTC. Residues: CSALLRNQETQYF.

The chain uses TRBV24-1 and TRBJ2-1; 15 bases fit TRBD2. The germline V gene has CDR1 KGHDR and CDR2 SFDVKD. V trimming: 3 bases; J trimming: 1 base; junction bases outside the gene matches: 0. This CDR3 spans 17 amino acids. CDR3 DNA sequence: TGTGCCACCAGTGATGGGACTAGCGGGAGGTCCTACAATGAGCAGTTCTTC. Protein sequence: CATSDGTSGRSYNEQFF.

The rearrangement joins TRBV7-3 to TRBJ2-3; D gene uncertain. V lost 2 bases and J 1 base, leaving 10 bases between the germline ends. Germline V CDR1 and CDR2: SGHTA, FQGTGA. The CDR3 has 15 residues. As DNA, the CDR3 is TGTGCCAGCAGCTTAGGCTATCGGGGCACAGATACGCAGTATTTT. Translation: CASSLGYRGTDTQYF.

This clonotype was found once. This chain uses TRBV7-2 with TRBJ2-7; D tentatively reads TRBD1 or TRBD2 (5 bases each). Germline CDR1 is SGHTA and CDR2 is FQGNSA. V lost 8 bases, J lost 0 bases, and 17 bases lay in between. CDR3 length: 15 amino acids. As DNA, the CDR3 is TGTGCCAGCGCCGGGGCGCCGACCATCTCCTACGAGCAGTACTTC. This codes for CASAGAPTISYEQYF.

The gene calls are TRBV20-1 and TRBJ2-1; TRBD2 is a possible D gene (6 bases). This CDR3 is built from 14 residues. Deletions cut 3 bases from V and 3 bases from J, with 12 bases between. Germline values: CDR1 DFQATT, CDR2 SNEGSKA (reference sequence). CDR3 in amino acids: CSASSLAFYNEQFF. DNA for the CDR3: TGCAGTGCTAGCAGTCTAGCGTTCTACAATGAGCAGTTCTTC.

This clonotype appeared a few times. The CDR3 here is CASSLAAGRQGLLGYTF. In DNA form, the CDR3 reads TGTGCCAGCAGCTTAGCTGCTGGTAGACAGGGGTTGCTTGGCTACACCTTC. The chain employs TRBV7-9 and TRBJ1-2, with 8 bases matching TRBD1. With V trimmed by 0 bases and J by 7 bases, 13 bases remained unmatched. This CDR3 contains 17 residues. The germline V gene encodes CDR1 SEHNR and CDR2 FQNEAQ (reference sequence).

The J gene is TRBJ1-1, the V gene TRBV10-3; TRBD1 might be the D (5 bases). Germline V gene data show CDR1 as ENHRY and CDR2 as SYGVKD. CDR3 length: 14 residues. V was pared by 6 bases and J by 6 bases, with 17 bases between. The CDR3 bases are TGTGCCATCAGCCCGGGGGAGGGGCGGGCTGAAGCTTTCTTT. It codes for CAISPGEGRAEAFF.

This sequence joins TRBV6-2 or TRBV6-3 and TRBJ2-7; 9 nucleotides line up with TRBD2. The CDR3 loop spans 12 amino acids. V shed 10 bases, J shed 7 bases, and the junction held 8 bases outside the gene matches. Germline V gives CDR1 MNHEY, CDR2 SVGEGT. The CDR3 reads CATSRTSEEQYF. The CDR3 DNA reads TGTGCCACCTCTCGGACTAGCGAAGAGCAGTACTTC.

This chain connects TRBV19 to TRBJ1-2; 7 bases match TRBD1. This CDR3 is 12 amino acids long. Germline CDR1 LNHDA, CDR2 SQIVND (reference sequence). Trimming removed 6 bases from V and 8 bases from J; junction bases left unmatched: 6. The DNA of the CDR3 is TGTGCCAGTAGCAAGACAGGGTACGGCTACACCTTC. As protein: CASSKTGYGYTF.

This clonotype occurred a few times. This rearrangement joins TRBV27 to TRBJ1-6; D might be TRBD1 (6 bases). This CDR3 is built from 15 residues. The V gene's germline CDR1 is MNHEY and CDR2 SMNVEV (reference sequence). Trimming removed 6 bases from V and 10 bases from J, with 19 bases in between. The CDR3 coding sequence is TGTGCCAGCAGACATGAAGGGGGGCAGACCTCACCCCTCCACTTT. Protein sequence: CASRHEGGQTSPLHF.

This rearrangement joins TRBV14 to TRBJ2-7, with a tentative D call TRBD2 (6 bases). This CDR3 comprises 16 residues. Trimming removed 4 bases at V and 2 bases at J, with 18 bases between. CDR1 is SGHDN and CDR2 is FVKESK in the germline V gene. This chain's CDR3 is CASSPSWRGNTYEQYF. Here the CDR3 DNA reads TGTGCCAGCAGCCCCTCTTGGAGGGGTAACACCTACGAGCAGTACTTC.

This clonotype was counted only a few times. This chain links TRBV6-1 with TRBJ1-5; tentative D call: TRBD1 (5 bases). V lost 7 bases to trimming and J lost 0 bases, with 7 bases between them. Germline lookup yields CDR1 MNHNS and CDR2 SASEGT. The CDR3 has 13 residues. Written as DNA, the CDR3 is TGTGCCAGCACAAGGGGTAGCAATCAGCCCCAGCATTTT. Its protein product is CASTRGSNQPQHF.

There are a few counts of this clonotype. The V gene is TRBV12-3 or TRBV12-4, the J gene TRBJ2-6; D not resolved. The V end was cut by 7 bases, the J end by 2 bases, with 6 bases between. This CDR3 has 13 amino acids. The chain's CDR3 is CASTRTGANVLTF. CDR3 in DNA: TGTGCCAGCACCCGAACTGGGGCCAACGTCCTGACTTTC.

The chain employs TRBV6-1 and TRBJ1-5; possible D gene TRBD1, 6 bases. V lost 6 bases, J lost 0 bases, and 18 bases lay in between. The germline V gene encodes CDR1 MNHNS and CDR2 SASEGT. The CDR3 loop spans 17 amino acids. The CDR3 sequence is CASRPMDSAYSNQPQHF. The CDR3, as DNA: TGTGCCAGCAGGCCAATGGACAGTGCCTATAGCAATCAGCCCCAGCATTTT.